This TCR beta chain was recorded in a study of post-analysis software for immune sequencing data. As for the study in general: The study covered relapsing-remitting, secondary progressive and progressive-relapsing courses of multiple sclerosis. Study results and caveats: Batch-mates among the samples co-clustered strongly by F measure. The normalized Chao1 diversity of multiple sclerosis patients was significantly lower than that of controls. Included in a set of a few TRBV segments more frequent in patients than controls were TRBV5-6, TRBV5-1 and TRBV20-1.

Researchers reported that TCR beta cDNA libraries carried unique molecular identifiers. Input populations of roughly 0.85 to 11 million T cells gave rise to approximately 500,000 cDNA molecules. One entry per CDR3 protein results from TCRdb running MiXCR on the PCR reads. The sample consists of about 810,000 distinct CDR3 sequences, approximately 53% of them appearing once. Remarks on this clonotype: Its antigen is undetermined. The junction does not match germline at one end; this may be a read error.

Germline V gene data show CDR1 as SGHRS and CDR2 as YFSETQ. This CDR3 is built from 16 residues. The specimen sequenced was blood. This TCR was recovered from a girl between 10 and 17 years old with multiple sclerosis. The rearrangement links TRBV5-1 to TRBJ2-2; 12 bases are a match to TRBD1. CDR3 bases: TGCGCCAGCAGCTGGGCCGGGACAGGGGGCACCGGGGAGCGGTTTTTT. It is translated as CASSWAGTGGTGERFF.